This T cell receptor (beta chain) was identified during a study of resident and recirculating memory T cells in vitiligo. At the level of the study: Each patient gave two lesional and two nonlesional epidermal shave biopsies, plus PBMCs.

V gave up 0 bases and J gave up 3 bases; unmatched junction bases: 7. Per the germline V gene, CDR1 is LGHNA and CDR2 is YSLEER. This CDR3 spans 16 amino acids. Anyone treated within the previous three months was excluded. About this clone: Its cognate antigen is unknown.

Findings and caveats of the study: Sequences differed between biopsy sites and patients, suggesting private specificity. No unique dominant TCR clone was found in vitiligo lesions.

TCRdb keeps only in-frame clones here, not all; method: immunoSEQ multiplex PCR. The table has more than 70,000 clones, roughly 94% seen once. The receptor comes from a male donor with vitiligo. The chain employs TRBV4-3 and TRBJ2-7; 8 nucleotides agree with TRBD2. The sequencing input was blood. The CDR3 DNA sequence: TGCGCCAGCAGCCAAGAGGGCGGGAGGCTCTTCTACGAGCAGTACTTC. It specifies CASSQEGGRLFYEQYF.